This T cell receptor beta chain came from a study of T cell clones after liver transplantation (dated by TCRdb to the late 2010s). Broadly, across the study: The samples were obtained from ITN030ST, a randomized trial that attempted immunosuppression withdrawal within 2 years after liver transplantation. Of the eight recipients, three were HCV-positive, while the remaining recipients had been transplanted for non-autoimmune, non-viral indications. As an antigen-independent comparator for donor-reactive sequences, third party-reactive TCRbeta sequences were also identified from pre-transplant MLRs. Blood samples were collected pre-transplant, pre-randomization before withdrawal, and post-randomization after either complete withdrawal or failed withdrawal. A cohort of 8 liver transplant recipients was studied, of whom 3 were classified as tolerant and 5 as non-tolerant. Tolerance meant complete immunosuppression withdrawal for at least one year without liver enzymes rising beyond twice the upper limit of normal. After a pre-transplant mixed lymphocyte reaction, TCRbeta sequencing was used to pinpoint donor-reactive T cell clones, which were subsequently tracked in post-transplant blood. Until randomization at 12-24 months post-transplant, subjects were given standard immunosuppression, with no induction therapy. Overall study results and their limits: In most of the 8 subjects, regardless of tolerance or HCV status, circulating donor-reactive CD4 TCRbeta sequences dropped significantly post-transplant. Low numbers of available donor cells limited the measurable donor-reactive repertoire in two subjects. Because of small, heterogeneous patient numbers and non-standardized post-transplant time points, the conclusions were only preliminary. The decline in donor-reactive sequences exceeded the decline in third party-reactive sequences, suggesting partial antigen-specific deletion that was unrelated to withdrawal success. When repertoire turnover was taken into account, detection of donor-reactive sequences was significantly reduced in 7 of 8 subjects for CD4 and in 8 of 8 subjects for CD8. Since no allograft tissue specimens were available, donor-reactive T cells may have migrated into the graft instead of being deleted.

High-throughput TCRbeta CDR3 sequencing of frozen genomic DNA was performed by immunoSEQ, with PCR amplification, mapping, bias correction and internal controls included. The paper's data handling went like this. Productive rearrangements were kept, and unique TCRbeta sequences were defined by CDR3 nucleotide sequence plus V and J gene. For a sequence to be called donor-reactive, it needed a frequency of at least 0.01% and at least 5-fold expansion in CFSE-low cells compared with unstimulated pre-transplant cells. To ensure at least 90% detection power, minimum frequency thresholds were set for each subject based on that subject's lowest-template unstimulated sample. Jensen-Shannon divergence between the top 1000 TCRbeta sequences post- versus pre-transplant served as the measure of repertoire turnover. Two-sided Fisher's exact tests were used to test for changes in how often donor-reactive sequences were detected. Entries here come from immuneACCESS through TCRdb and include only in-frame sequences with V and J called. Some clones fail to appear in such tables; in the studies checked, an unresolved V gene covers under half of the shortfall, and the cause of the remainder is unknown. That table is the source of V, J and clone size, and D and trimming were worked out from the DNA. This sample gives 75,000 to 85,000 clones in total; less than 90% of them show up just once. Jointly, the top ten make up about 2.5% of the sample.

Thawed unstimulated PBMCs were stained for CD3, CD4 and CD8 and FACS-sorted into CD3+CD4+ and CD3+CD8+ populations. All 8 studied subjects were randomized to immunosuppression withdrawal. The Qiagen DNeasy Blood and Tissue Kit was used for isolation of genomic DNA. A note on this clone: The clone's antigen remains unknown. One base away there is no much larger clone; base qualities are not given.

Its CDR3 holds 18 amino acids, cysteine through phenylalanine. Only the CDR3 region is kept as DNA, spanning 54 bases read in frame from base 1. V is trimmed back by 5 bases and J by 0 bases, and the junction contains 8 bases that no gene match accounts for. The germline V gene specifies SGHVS as CDR1 and FNYEAQ as CDR2. The rearrangement combines TRBV7-6 with TRBJ2-6; 9 nucleotides in the junction match TRBD1. Material: CD4+ T cells from blood, obtained at the 22-month timepoint. This sequence originates from a human patient who received a liver transplant. Donor T cells from the graft may be present among the T cells after a transplant. The DNA sequence is TGTGCCAGCAGCCTAGGGACAGGGAGTCGCTCTGGGGCCAACGTCCTGACTTTC. Translated, it reads CASSLGTGSRSGANVLTF.